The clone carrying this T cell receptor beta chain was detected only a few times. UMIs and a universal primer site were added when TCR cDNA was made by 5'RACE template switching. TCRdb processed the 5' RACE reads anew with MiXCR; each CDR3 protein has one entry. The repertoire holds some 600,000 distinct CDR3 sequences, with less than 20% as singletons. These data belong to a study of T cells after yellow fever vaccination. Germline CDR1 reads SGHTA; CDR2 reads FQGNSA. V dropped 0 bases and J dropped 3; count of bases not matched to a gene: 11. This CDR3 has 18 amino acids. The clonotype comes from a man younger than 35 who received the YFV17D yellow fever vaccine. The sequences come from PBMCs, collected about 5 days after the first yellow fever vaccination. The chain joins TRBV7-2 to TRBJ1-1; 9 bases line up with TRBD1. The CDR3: CASSLAVWDRVRDTEAFF. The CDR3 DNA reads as TGTGCCAGCAGCTTAGCGGTCTGGGACAGGGTCCGGGACACTGAAGCTTTCTTT.